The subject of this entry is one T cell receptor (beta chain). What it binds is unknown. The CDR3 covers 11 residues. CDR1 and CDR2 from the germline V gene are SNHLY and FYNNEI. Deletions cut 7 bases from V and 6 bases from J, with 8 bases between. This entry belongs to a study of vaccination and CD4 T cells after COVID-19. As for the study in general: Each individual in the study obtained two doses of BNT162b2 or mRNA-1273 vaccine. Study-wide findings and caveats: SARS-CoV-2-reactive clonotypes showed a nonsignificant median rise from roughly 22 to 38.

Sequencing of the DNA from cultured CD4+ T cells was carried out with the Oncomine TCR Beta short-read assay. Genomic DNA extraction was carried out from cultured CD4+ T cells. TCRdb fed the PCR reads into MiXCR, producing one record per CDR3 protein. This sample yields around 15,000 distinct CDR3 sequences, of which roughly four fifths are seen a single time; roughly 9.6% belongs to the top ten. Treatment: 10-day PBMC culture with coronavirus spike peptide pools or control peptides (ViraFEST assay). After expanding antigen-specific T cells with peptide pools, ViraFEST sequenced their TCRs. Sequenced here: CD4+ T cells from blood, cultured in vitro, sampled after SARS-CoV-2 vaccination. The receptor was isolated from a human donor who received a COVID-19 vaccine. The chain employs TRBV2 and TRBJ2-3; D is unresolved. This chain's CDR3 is CASILGDTQYF. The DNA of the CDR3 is TGTGCCAGCATCCTTGGGGATACGCAGTATTTT.